This T cell receptor (beta chain) was identified during a study of cytomegalovirus exposure and HLA in healthy donors listed by TCRdb under 2017. For context, the study as a whole: According to an earlier analysis of a few hundred of the donors, roughly 180 million T cells yielded 100 million or so unique TCR beta sequences and around 300 Gb of sequence data. An early release covering 550 to 700 HLA-typed donors comprised approximately 300 gigabases of sequencing data and about 90 million unique TCR sequences. Among the roughly 370 genotyped donors, under 90% belonged to the genetic ancestry cluster associated with self-reported Caucasian donors. The study aimed to test whether signatures of past pathogen exposure could be identified by cataloging public T cell receptors. The study used immunosequencing to profile the T cell repertoires of approximately 690 subjects and linked those repertoires to cytomegalovirus serostatus. In addition to the first cohort of roughly 670 subjects, a separate validation cohort of 100 to 150 different subjects was used. High-throughput TCR immunosequencing, statistical association of individual TCRs with disease status, and machine learning were combined to predict cytomegalovirus infection status. A later analysis re-analyzed previously published TCR beta repertoires from 550 to 700 donors and added high-resolution HLA genotyping to study TCR occurrence patterns. Rather than drawing on any new phenotypic data, the later analysis identified candidate immune exposures from TCR beta sequences and the way those sequences occurred across donors. To decide whether each TCR beta V gene segment behaved as functional or pseudogenic, an earlier analysis of fewer than 750 of the donors relied on high-throughput TCR beta sequencing. Donor age, sex, ethnicity and CMV serostatus were collected together with the repertoire data. In a later genetic analysis, genome-wide SNP genotypes for about three fifths of the 666 donors were used, and that subset was treated as a discovery cohort. Every discovery cohort repertoire had been produced on one sequencing platform. HLA typing included class I and class II loci at four-digit resolution. Typing coverage varied by locus: roughly 629-630 donors for A, B, C, DRB1 and DQB1; roughly 520 for DQA1; about 590 for DPA1; around 450 for DPB1. Four to six DR-DQ haplotypes were handled as single units for association and clustering, since linkage in the cohort was strong. Among 398 genotyped donors of the cohort, an average of roughly 230,000 unique TCR beta nucleotide sequences was sequenced per donor, of which about 18% were non-productive.

What the work shows at the level of the full study, not this receptor alone: Roughly uniform sequencing depth across donors was assumed in presence/absence analyses, although this assumption may not hold. In vitro tests confirmed that a few of the cytomegalovirus-associated TCR beta chains recognize cytomegalovirus antigens. Linkage disequilibrium might explain the correlated functional status among segregating V segments, but an unknown experimental factor could not be excluded. The 87-base-pair reads could not distinguish some IMGT-functional V segments, including TRBV6-2 and TRBV6-3, so those segments were excluded. Compared with equally common non-associated chains, HLA-associated TCR beta chains in a later analysis were more clonally expanded and had lower generation probabilities. In a later genetic analysis, fewer N-insertions in productive TCRs were reported among donors in an Asian-associated ancestry cluster than the roughly 670-donor mean. In a later analysis, most CMV-associated TCR beta chains were found to appear HLA-restricted, with HLA associations seemingly driven largely by CMV exposure. An association between a missense DCLRE1C variant and V-gene and J-gene trimming of TCR beta chains was found in a later genetic analysis and replicated in an independent cohort. A further reported finding was that TCR beta sequences accurately predicted the HLA-A and HLA-B alleles for most subjects in the first cohort. According to a later analysis, TCR association rates differed among HLA loci, with DRB1 alleles showing the most associated TCRs and HLA-C alleles showing the fewest. In the study, approximately 150 TCR beta chains were listed as associated with cytomegalovirus. The classifier was reported to diagnose cytomegalovirus status with high specificity and sensitivity in both the original cohort and the validation cohort. A later analysis reported that several top co-occurrence clusters appeared linked to parvovirus B19, influenza, CMV and Epstein-Barr virus. In this cohort, only TCR beta chains were sequenced, and detectable features were limited by the absence of alpha or paired-chain data. An earlier analysis of around 500 of the donors showed that most TCR beta V segments appeared in productive rearrangements either about 87% or about 30% of the time, which broadly matched IMGT annotations. Most TCR sequences were seen in very few donors, while some public TCRs were found in many individuals. Assigning TCR associations to individual alleles was difficult when HLA alleles, especially DR and DQ, strongly co-occurred. A later analysis associated around 16,000 TCR beta sequences with specific HLA alleles at a false discovery rate of 0.05. Immune exposure information for the cohort was limited to CMV serostatus. It was suggested by the authors that the approach could potentially be generalized to other disease states and immunological phenotypes. A group of highly shared sequence variants was considered likely to be a technical artifact of the sequencing pipeline. Because counts were too low, about 15 rarely observed V segments, including chromosome 9 orphons, were left out of the earlier analysis of about 620 of the donors. Because HLA typing was missing for some donors at each locus, association tests included only the typed subset.

In total, over 600 healthy bone marrow donors made up the cohort. All cohort members were sampled while nominally healthy, although unrecorded immune exposures were likely present. The donor tested CMV seronegative and was one of the 352 seronegative cohort members. Each donor provided a peripheral blood sample, and peripheral blood mononuclear cells were used for TCR beta sequencing. The Qiagen DNeasy Blood Extraction Kit was used to extract genomic DNA from the blood cell samples. Worth noting for this clone: Its antigen is unknown. No much larger clone exists at a distance of one base, and base qualities are not known.

Library creation used the immunoSEQ multiplex PCR assay. The multiplex PCR relied on a mix of 60 forward primers for TCR Vbeta segments and 13 reverse primers for TCR Jbeta segments. The CDR3 region of rearranged TCR beta genes was amplified from genomic DNA with a multiplex PCR assay. The amplified TCR beta libraries were sequenced on the Illumina HiSeq System as 87-base-pair reads. In the paper's pipeline: Across the roughly 600 repertoires, a later analysis counted 78 million or so unique TCR beta chains, 9.5 million to 13 million of which were shared by at least two donors. To remove PCR and sequencing errors, raw reads were error-corrected and collapsed into unique sequences using a nearest-neighbor algorithm that merged closely related sequences. CDR3 sequences were aligned to IMGT reference sequences to assign V, D and J gene segments. For a sequence to be retained, at least a six-nucleotide match to both a V gene segment and a J gene segment was required. Rearrangements were called productive when the CDR3 lacked stop codons and stayed in frame with V and J; all others were non-productive. Following IMGT convention, CDR3 was defined as the stretch from the second conserved V-encoded cysteine up to the conserved J-encoded phenylalanine. The earlier analysis of a few hundred of the donors excluded sequences that lacked an unambiguous match to a single V gene segment. In an earlier analysis of 587 of the donors, V segments were called functional above 56.7% productive rearrangements and were called segregating when the between-donor standard deviation exceeded 5%. A statistical classification framework was built to diagnose cytomegalovirus status from the catalog of TCR beta chain sequences. In a later analysis, V and J genes were assigned by comparing TCR nucleotide sequences against IMGT/GENE-DB human TR gene sequences. The TCRdist pipeline was used in a later analysis to assign CDR3 sequences and most-parsimonious VDJ recombination scenarios. In a later analysis, every TCR beta chain was defined by the combination of its CDR3 amino acid sequence and its V-gene family, and reads without a unique V-gene family were dropped. To address suspected cross-contamination and a sequencing artifact, a later analysis removed roughly 640 highly shared, low-generation-probability nucleotide sequences. In a later analysis, a clonal expansion index was calculated for each public chain from normalized within-repertoire ranks of inferred template counts. A later analysis computed generation probabilities with a VDJ recombination model fitted to out-of-frame rearrangements, and checked the results against IGoR. A later analysis scored TCR-TCR, TCR-HLA and TCR-CMV co-occurrence with hypergeometric tests, applying a repertoire-size bias correction to TCR pairs. False discovery rates were estimated in a later analysis by permuting HLA or CMV assignments 20 times. In a later analysis, co-occurring TCRs were grouped using DBSCAN, with TCRdist sequence similarity added in when clustering inside HLA-allele-positive subsets. Co-occurrence clustering excluded repertoires with fewer than 30,000 or more than 120,000 public chains, plus five with anomalous nucleotide sharing. This immuneACCESS table, as held by TCRdb, lists in-frame sequences with V and J called but not all clones. Of the missing ones, under half trace to an unresolved V gene in checked studies; the others have no known cause. Clone size and the V and J calls come from that table; the DNA yielded D and trimming. The sample table contains approximately 160,000 clones; only one count was recorded for around three quarters of them. The ten largest make up around 1.5% of the sample.

Trimming takes 1 base from V and 5 bases from J, and the germline ends sit 9 bases apart. The CDR3 goes from the cysteine to the phenylalanine over 14 residues. Only the CDR3 DNA is retained, 42 bases long and in frame from the first base. CDR1 and CDR2 (SGHAT, FQNNGV) derive from the germline V gene. The V gene is TRBV11-2 and the J gene is TRBJ1-5; no D gene can be assigned with confidence. The clonotype originates from a man in his forties in good health and CMV-seronegative. The sequencing sample was made of PBMCs. The CDR3 amino acid sequence is: CASSLVGSYQPQHF. The nucleotides are TGTGCCAGCAGCTTAGTGGGCAGCTATCAGCCCCAGCATTTT.